This T cell receptor (beta chain) was profiled in a study of cytomegalovirus exposure and HLA in healthy donors. Researchers ran the PCR with 60 Vbeta and 13 Jbeta primers. The protocol was immunoSEQ multiplex PCR, while the TCRdb copy is restricted to in-frame clones and leaves out a portion. Counted here are approximately 190,000 clones, 77% occurring once; the ten biggest clones make up 2.1%. The CDR3 length is 15 residues. V was trimmed by 4 bases and J by 8 bases, leaving 21 bases between them. CDR1 SGHRS and CDR2 YFSETQ come from the germline V gene. Study observations and caveats: In a later analysis, a missense DCLRE1C variant was linked to TCR beta V- and J-gene trimming.

Regarding this clone: Its specificity is not known.

This TCR derives from a woman in her twenties or thirties in good health and CMV-seropositive. V usage is TRBV5-1 and J usage is TRBJ1-1; no clear D gene. Sequenced: PBMCs. Written as DNA, the CDR3 is TGCGCCAGCAGCCCCTTCCCCGGGAACTTCATGGAAGCTTTCTTT. Amino acid sequence: CASSPFPGNFMEAFF.